This entry is about one T cell receptor beta chain. Its antigen is still unknown. The entry originates in a study of Ad26.COV2.S vaccination and SARS-CoV-2 variants. Study conclusions and caveats: People who got the vaccine had more spike-specific TCR breadth than people who got placebo.

CDR1 is SGHRS and CDR2 is YFSETQ in the germline V gene. V lost 3 bases to trimming and J lost 4 bases, with 15 bases between them. The CDR3 extends over 15 amino acids. TCRdb keeps only in-frame clones here, not all; method: immunoSEQ multiplex PCR. The profile covers roughly 680,000 clones, with roughly 90% appearing a single time and about 1.5% taken by the ten largest. Treatment specified: 15 to 20 received Ad26.COV2.S at low or high dose, single or two shots; 5 received placebo; per-sample allocation not given. Repertoires come from day 63 after the first vaccine or placebo injection. The TCR originated in a person between 18 and 65 years old who received the Ad26.COV2.S COVID-19 vaccine or a placebo. Sequences were derived from peripheral blood, sampled in a trial of Ad26.COV2.S vaccine versus placebo. The rearrangement joins TRBV5-1 to TRBJ2-3; D is ambiguous. CDR3 bases: TGCGCCAGCAGCTGCTGCGACTCGAGCGCAGATACGCAGTATTTT. Its translation: CASSCCDSSADTQYF.